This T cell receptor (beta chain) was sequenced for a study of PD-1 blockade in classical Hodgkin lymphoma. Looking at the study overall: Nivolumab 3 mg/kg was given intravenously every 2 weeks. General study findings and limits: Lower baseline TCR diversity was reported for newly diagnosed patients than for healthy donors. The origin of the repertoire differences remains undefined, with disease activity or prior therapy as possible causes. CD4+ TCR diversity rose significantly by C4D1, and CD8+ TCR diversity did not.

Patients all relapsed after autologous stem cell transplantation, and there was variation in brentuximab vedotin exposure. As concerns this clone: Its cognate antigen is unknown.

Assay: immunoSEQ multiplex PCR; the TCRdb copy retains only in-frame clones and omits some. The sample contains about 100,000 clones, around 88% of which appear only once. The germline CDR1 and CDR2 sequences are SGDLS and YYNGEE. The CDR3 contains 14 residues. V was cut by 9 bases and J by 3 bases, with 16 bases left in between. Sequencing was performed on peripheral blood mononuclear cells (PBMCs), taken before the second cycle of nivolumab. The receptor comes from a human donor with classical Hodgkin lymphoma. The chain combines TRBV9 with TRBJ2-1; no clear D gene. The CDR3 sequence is CATPVTRLYNEQFF. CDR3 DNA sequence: TGTGCCACCCCGGTGACACGCCTCTACAATGAGCAGTTCTTC.